The present TCR beta chain was sequenced within a study of blood T cell repertoires in COVID-19. About the study: T cells, B-cell-depleted T cells, or PBMCs supplied cDNA or gDNA.

There are 12 residues in the CDR3. The V gene end was trimmed by 9 bases and the J gene end by 8 bases; junction bases not matched to a gene: 7. Germline CDR1 reads MDHEN; CDR2 reads SYDVKM. In the authors' methods: Reference gene primer amplification in the assay estimated nucleated cell counts. Using immunoSEQ multiplex PCR, the repertoire was profiled, and TCRdb retains in-frame clones only, with some absent. The V and J calls and clone size are taken from that table; D and trimming were inferred from the DNA. The sample records 250,000 or so clones, under 90% being singletons. Individuals aged about 18 to 90 years were recruited from 24 US areas.

The chain has TRBV28 and TRBJ2-1, with 7 bases matching TRBD1. Sequencing input: PBMCs or T cells enriched from blood (not recorded which). This TCR was recovered from a man in his forties who had recovered from COVID-19. The CDR3: CASQTGSHEQFF. CDR3 bases: TGTGCCAGTCAGACAGGGTCTCATGAGCAGTTCTTC.